What follows are 20 T cell receptor beta chains derived from one specimen sequenced in a study of T cell responses to AZD1222 COVID-19 vaccine. The repertoire was sequenced with immunoSEQ multiplex PCR; TCRdb's copy has only in-frame clones and lacks some. Here the sample spans about 170,000 clones, roughly nine tenths being singletons. Here the sequenced sample was peripheral blood, taken on day 0 of AZD1222 vaccination. These receptors originate from an adult in good health.

CDR3 coding DNA: TGTGCCAGCTCAGGGGCCAATCTGAACACTGAAGCTTTCTTT. This translates into CASSGANLNTEAFF. This chain joins TRBV18 and TRBJ1-1, with TRBD1 as a possible D gene (5 bases). CDR3 length equals 14 residues. V lost 5 bases, J lost 0 bases, and 10 bases lay in between. CDR1 is KGHSH, CDR2 LQKENI, per germline. The full variable domain, in which reference TRBV18 and TRBJ1-1 provide the parts outside the CDR3, is NAGVMQNPRHLVRRRGQEARLRCSPMKGHSHVYWYRQLPEEGLKFMVYLQKENIIDESGMPKERFSAEFPKEGPSILRIQQVVRGDSAAYFCASSGANLNTEAFFGQGTRLTVV.

The chain recombines TRBV7-9 with TRBJ2-2, with 13 bases aligning to TRBD2. The germline gives CDR1 SEHNR, CDR2 FQNEAQ (reference sequence). V was clipped by 5 bases and J by 0 bases; unmatched bases: 9. This CDR3 region has 19 residues. The CDR3 protein is CASSPRLAGGHANTGELFF. The CDR3 DNA reads TGTGCCAGCAGCCCTAGACTAGCGGGGGGCCACGCGAACACCGGGGAGCTGTTTTTT.

This chain links TRBV6-5 with TRBJ1-6; 7 bases match TRBD1. The CDR3 runs to 15 residues. V lost 6 bases, J lost 8 bases, and 10 bases stayed unmatched. In germline, CDR1 is MNHEY, CDR2 SVGAGI. CDR3 sequence (DNA): TGTGCCAGCAGAGGGTGGACAGGTGATTATTCACCCCTCCACTTT. It specifies CASRGWTGDYSPLHF.

The rearrangement joins TRBV6-5 to TRBJ2-5; D is perhaps TRBD1 (6 bases). This CDR3 has 15 amino acids. Germline lookup yields CDR1 MNHEY and CDR2 SVGAGI. V gave up 6 bases and J gave up 4 bases, with 18 bases separating them. Written as DNA, the CDR3 is TGTGCCAGCAGGGGTAAGGGGGTTGCCCGAGAGACCCAGTACTTC. This gives the protein CASRGKGVARETQYF.

The chain recombines TRBV27 with TRBJ1-2, with 7 bases that match TRBD1. Germline CDR1 is MNHEY and CDR2 is SMNVEV (reference sequence). The junction had 5 bases not matched to a gene; V was cut back by 7 bases and J by 6 bases. The CDR3 extends over 12 amino acids. The CDR3 bases are TGTGCCAGCAAAAAGGGGGCAGATGGCTACACCTTC. This translates into CASKKGADGYTF.

This chain connects TRBV19 to TRBJ1-2, with 11 bases lining up with TRBD1. Losses at the gene ends were 5 bases for V and 6 bases for J; bases not matched to a gene: 14. The CDR3 is 17 amino acids. From germline, CDR1 is LNHDA and CDR2 SQIVND (reference sequence). The chain's CDR3 is CASSPTRTGGKVDGYTF. The CDR3 nucleotides are TGTGCCAGTAGTCCCACGCGGACAGGGGGCAAGGTTGATGGCTACACCTTC.

This clone has a single count. V and J are TRBV5-5 and TRBJ2-1, with 9 bases identical to TRBD2. The CDR3 sequence is 15 residues long. CDR1 is SGHKS, CDR2 YYEKEE, per germline (reference sequence). J was trimmed by 8 bases and V by 0 bases; bases with no gene match: 6. The CDR3 region is CASSLGGGALDEQFF. The CDR3 DNA sequence: TGTGCCAGCAGCTTGGGCGGGGGGGCCCTAGATGAGCAGTTCTTC.

The V and J genes are TRBV5-6 and TRBJ2-7; a possible D gene is TRBD1 (6 bases). V was trimmed by 0 bases and J by 5 bases, leaving 12 bases between them. In germline, CDR1 is SGHDT, CDR2 YYEEEE. CDR3 size: 14 residues. CDR3 sequence reads: CASSLGTGTHEQYF. DNA for the CDR3: TGTGCCAGCAGCTTGGGTACAGGGACCCACGAGCAGTACTTC.

The CDR3 spells CASSLSRNQPQHF. DNA of the CDR3: TGTGCCAGCAGTTTATCGAGGAATCAGCCCCAGCATTTT. V and J are TRBV27 and TRBJ1-5, with D hard to call. The CDR3 contains 13 residues. V lost 0 bases and J lost 4, with 4 bases in between. Germline V gene lookup returns CDR1 MNHEY and CDR2 SMNVEV (reference sequence).

CDR3 DNA: TGTGCCAGCAGCTTAGATCGACAGGCCCTCTATGGCTACACCTTC. As protein: CASSLDRQALYGYTF. This chain joins TRBV7-8 and TRBJ1-2; TRBD1 might be the D (6 bases). V lost 1 base, J lost 4 bases, and 13 bases lay in between. Germline loops: CDR1 SGHVS, CDR2 FQNEAQ. This CDR3 is built from 15 residues.

The chain combines TRBV10-3 with TRBJ1-5; D unclear. The V and J ends lost 2 bases and 2 bases respectively, with 7 bases between them. The CDR3 is 14 residues long. Germline CDR1 reads ENHRY; CDR2 reads SYGVKD. CDR3 DNA: TGTGCCATCAGTGAGACGGGCGGCAATCAGCCCCAGCATTTT. Amino acids: CAISETGGNQPQHF.

DNA of the CDR3: TGTGCCAGCAGCGTAGACACTGTTCAAGAGACCCAGTACTTC. Protein product: CASSVDTVQETQYF. The chain links TRBV9 to TRBJ2-5; no clear D gene. V was clipped by 0 bases and J by 2 bases, with 8 bases between them. The CDR3 covers 14 residues. Germline V gene lookup returns CDR1 SGDLS and CDR2 YYNGEE.

The chain employs TRBV9 and TRBJ1-4; 11 bases are a match to TRBD1. Unmatched junction bases numbered 9, after V lost 3 bases and J lost 5 bases. Germline assignment: CDR1 SGDLS and CDR2 YYNGEE. The CDR3 is made up of 17 amino acids. CDR3 in amino acids: CASSATGTGGLNEKLFF. The CDR3 DNA is TGTGCCAGCAGCGCAACCGGGACAGGGGGACTAAATGAAAAACTGTTTTTT. Together with reference TRBV9 and TRBJ1-4, the CDR3 gives the full variable domain: DSGVTQTPKHLITATGQRVTLRCSPRSGDLSVYWYQQSLDQGLQFLIQYYNGEERAKGNILERFSAQQFPDLHSELNLSSLELGDSALYFCASSATGTGGLNEKLFFGSGTQLSVL.

The V gene is TRBV4-3, the J gene TRBJ2-5, with a weak D call TRBD1 (6 bases). The V gene lost 0 bases and the J gene lost 3 bases, with 14 bases spanning the gap. CDR1 is LGHNA, CDR2 YSLEER, per germline. This CDR3 is built from 16 residues. The CDR3 DNA reads as TGCGCCAGCAGCCAAGACGCTACAGGGTTTGAAGAGACCCAGTACTTC. This codes for CASSQDATGFEETQYF.

This clone has only one observation. CDR3 sequence (DNA): TGTGCCAGCAGCCAAACGAGCGGGGCAACGGTCGAGCAGTACTTC. Its translation: CASSQTSGATVEQYF. The chain employs TRBV7-3 and TRBJ2-7; 7 bases are a match to TRBD2. The CDR3 contains 15 residues. Germline CDR1 is SGHTA and CDR2 is FQGTGA. Trimming took 5 bases from V and 6 from J; bases not matched to a gene: 13. Using reference TRBV7-3 and TRBJ2-7 for the parts outside the CDR3, the full variable domain is GAGVSQTPSNKVTEKGKYVELRCDPISGHTALYWYRQSLGQGPEFLIYFQGTGAADDSGLPNDRFFAVRPEGSVSTLKIQRTERGDSAVYLCASSQTSGATVEQYFGPGTRLTVT.

The rearrangement uses TRBV19 and TRBJ1-2; 9 bases fit TRBD1. The CDR3 is made up of 14 amino acids. CDR1 is LNHDA and CDR2 is SQIVND in the germline V gene (reference sequence). Trimming removed 3 bases from V and 4 bases from J; junction bases left unmatched: 3. The CDR3 is CASSIGTGSYGYTF. In DNA form, the CDR3 reads TGTGCCAGTAGTATCGGGACAGGGAGCTATGGCTACACCTTC.

V usage is TRBV5-4 and J usage is TRBJ1-2; D may be TRBD1 (5 bases). Germline-derived CDR1 and CDR2 are SGHNT and YYREEE (reference sequence). V was shortened by 4 bases and J by 2 bases, with 15 bases between the two germline ends. The CDR3 spans 15 residues. The CDR3 is CASSPVSGPNYGYTF. The CDR3 nucleotides are TGTGCCAGCAGCCCTGTCTCGGGACCCAACTATGGCTACACCTTC. The complete variable domain, with remaining parts taken from reference TRBV5-4 and TRBJ1-2, reads ETGVTQSPTHLIKTRGQQVTLRCSSQSGHNTVSWYQQALGQGPQFIFQYYREEENGRGNFPPRFSGLQFPNYSSELNVNALELDDSALYLCASSPVSGPNYGYTFGSGTRLTVV.

CDR3 sequence reads: CASSSQGGQPQHF. In nucleotides, the CDR3 is TGTGCCAGCAGCTCGCAGGGAGGTCAGCCCCAGCATTTT. The gene calls are TRBV5-5 and TRBJ1-5, with D perhaps TRBD1 (5 bases). The CDR3 length is 13 residues. V was trimmed by 3 bases and J by 6 bases, leaving 10 bases between them. Germline assignment: CDR1 SGHKS and CDR2 YYEKEE (reference sequence).

The rearrangement links TRBV23-1 to TRBJ2-4; 7 bases are shared with TRBD1. TRBV23-1 is an ORF for which the function is uncertain. The CDR3 spans 17 residues. V shed 1 base, J shed 0 bases, and the junction held 6 bases outside the gene matches. In DNA form, the CDR3 reads TGCGCCAGCAGTCAATTGATGGGACAGATAGCCAAAAACATTCAGTACTTC. Protein sequence: CASSQLMGQIAKNIQYF.

The chain has TRBV7-3 and TRBJ2-3, with D perhaps TRBD2 (5 bases). CDR3 length equals 13 residues. V was cut by 5 bases and J by 6 bases, with 12 bases left in between. Germline loops: CDR1 SGHTA, CDR2 FQGTGA. The CDR3 reads CASSRRSGDTQYF. CDR3 sequence (DNA): TGTGCCAGCAGCCGCCGGAGCGGCGATACGCAGTATTTT.